Below, one TCR beta chain is given with its context. Assay: immunoSEQ multiplex PCR; the TCRdb copy retains only in-frame clones and omits some. The repertoire holds over a million clones, with 70% to 80% as singletons. The sample originates from a study of shared clonotypes between healthy human individuals. In germline, CDR1 is SGHTA, CDR2 FQGNSA. V was trimmed by 5 bases and J by 3 bases, leaving 13 bases between them. The CDR3 runs 14 residues. Both subsets, CD45RA+ naive and CD45RA-negative memory, were split from the CD4+ cells. This TCR came from a man younger than 30 in good health. Some clones in this sample may be carry-over from other donors' samples. The chain combines TRBV7-2 with TRBJ1-1; a possible D gene is TRBD1 (6 bases). Sequencing was performed on memory CD4+ T cells from PBMCs. As for subset: CD45RA-negative fraction. The chain's CDR3 is CASSLRSGDTEAFF. The CDR3 DNA reads as TGTGCCAGCAGCCTCAGGTCAGGGGACACTGAAGCTTTCTTT.